The 17 T cell receptor beta chains reported below all come from one sample, sequenced in a study of T cells in tuberculosis. The protocol was immunoSEQ multiplex PCR, while the TCRdb copy is restricted to in-frame clones and leaves out a portion. The sample consists of about 43,000 clones, roughly 96% of them appearing once. The sample comprised PBMCs. The receptors shown here come from a donor aged 10-29 years with latent tuberculosis or without tuberculosis infection.

V and J are TRBV5-6 and TRBJ2-7, with 8 bases identical to TRBD1. Germline V CDR1 and CDR2: SGHDT, YYEEEE. V lost 4 bases and J lost 2; bases outside the gene matches: 14. CDR3 length: 17 amino acids. The CDR3 DNA is TGTGCCAGCAGCCAGACATCGACCGGGACAGGTCCCTACGAGCAGTACTTC. Protein: CASSQTSTGTGPYEQYF. The whole variable domain, remainder taken from reference TRBV5-6 and TRBJ2-7, is DAGVTQSPTHLIKTRGQQVTLRCSPKSGHDTVSWYQQALGQGPQFIFQYYEEEERQRGNFPDRFSGHQFPNYSSELNVNALLLGDSALYLCASSQTSTGTGPYEQYFGPGTRLTVT.

This rearrangement joins TRBV25-1 to TRBJ2-2; 9 nucleotides match TRBD2. Germline V gives CDR1 MGHDK, CDR2 SYGVNS. The CDR3 spans 15 residues. V was clipped by 8 bases and J by 3 bases; unmatched bases: 7. CDR3 loop: CASVAGELDTGELFF. DNA of the CDR3: TGTGCCAGCGTAGCGGGGGAATTGGACACCGGGGAGCTGTTTTTT. The full variable domain, rest sourced from reference TRBV25-1 and TRBJ2-2, is EADIYQTPRYLVIGTGKKITLECSQTMGHDKMYWYQQDPGMELHLIHYSYGVNSTEKGDLSSESTVSRIRTEHFPLTLESARPSHTSQYLCASVAGELDTGELFFGEGSRLTVL.

The CDR3 DNA follows: TGTGCCAGCGACGAGGGGGAGACTGAAGCTTTCTTT. This translates into CASDEGETEAFF. The chain carries TRBV19 and TRBJ1-1, with a tentative D call TRBD1 (6 bases). Trimming pared 9 bases from V and 5 bases from J, leaving 13 bases between. The germline CDR1 and CDR2 sequences are LNHDA and SQIVND (reference sequence). The CDR3 is 12 amino acids.

The chain has TRBV30 and TRBJ1-1, with D possibly being TRBD1 (6 bases). Looked up from germline, CDR1 is GTSNPN and CDR2 is SVGIG (reference sequence). The CDR3 sequence is 12 residues long. The V gene lost 0 bases and the J gene lost 11 bases, with 13 bases spanning the gap. CDR3 sequence reads: CAWSVQGVNAFF. The CDR3 bases are TGTGCCTGGAGTGTACAGGGAGTGAATGCTTTCTTT.

V and J are TRBV7-3 and TRBJ1-5, with 9 nucleotides matching TRBD1. Germline lookup yields CDR1 SGHTA and CDR2 FQGTGA. The V segment lost 4 bases and the J segment 2 bases; nucleotides outside the gene matches: 6. The CDR3 loop spans 16 amino acids. CDR3 coding DNA: TGTGCCAGCAGCTCCTGGGACAGGGATGGCAATCAGCCCCAGCATTTT. Its translation: CASSSWDRDGNQPQHF.

The genes are TRBV4-1 and TRBJ1-6, with TRBD1 matching 8 bases. V was clipped by 0 bases and J by 9 bases; unmatched bases: 1. The germline V gene encodes CDR1 MGHRA and CDR2 YSYEKL. This CDR3 contains 14 residues. The CDR3 nucleotides are TGCGCCAGCAGCCAAGACAGGGGGCTTTCACCCCTCCACTTT. Translating it yields CASSQDRGLSPLHF.

The chain has TRBV6-5 and TRBJ1-4, with D possibly being TRBD1 (5 bases). Germline V CDR1 and CDR2: MNHEY, SVGAGI. Trimming shortened V by 5 bases and J by 8 bases, and 15 bases separated the two germline ends. CDR3 length: 14 residues. Here the CDR3 DNA reads TGTGCCAGCAGTCAACAGGATCCTGGGGAAAAACTGTTTTTT. Residues: CASSQQDPGEKLFF.

This clone was detected once. This rearrangement joins TRBV4-3 to TRBJ2-2, with D perhaps TRBD2 (5 bases). Germline CDR1 reads LGHNA; CDR2 reads YSLEER. This CDR3 spans 14 amino acids. Trimming left V 5 bases short and J 6 bases short, with 13 bases between. In DNA, the CDR3 is TGCGCCAGCAGCGCTAACGGACTGCCCGGGGAGCTGTTTTTT. Translation: CASSANGLPGELFF.

This chain connects TRBV4-3 to TRBJ1-4; 8 bases are shared with TRBD1. CDR1 is LGHNA and CDR2 is YSLEER in the germline V gene. The length of the CDR3 is 17 residues. The J segment lost 3 bases and the V segment lost 4 bases, leaving 10 bases of the junction unmatched. The chain's CDR3 is CASSLRTGRSANEKLFF. The CDR3 DNA follows: TGCGCCAGCAGCCTTCGGACAGGGAGGTCGGCTAATGAAAAACTGTTTTTT.

This clone was seen once. The V and J genes are TRBV5-4 and TRBJ2-5; weak D call: TRBD1 (5 bases). Per germline, CDR1 SGHNT and CDR2 YYREEE (reference sequence). CDR3 length: 13 amino acids. The V end lost 4 bases, the J end lost 2 bases, and 9 bases lay between the germline ends. Written as DNA, the CDR3 is TGTGCCAGCAGCGACGGACAACAAGAGACCCAGTACTTC. Translating it yields CASSDGQQETQYF.

V and J are TRBV30 and TRBJ1-5; the match to TRBD1 covers 10 bases. Germline V CDR1 and CDR2: GTSNPN, SVGIG (reference sequence). This CDR3 is built from 14 residues. J was trimmed by 5 bases and V by 4 bases; bases with no gene match: 5. The CDR3: CAWKVGTGDQPQHF. In DNA, the CDR3 is TGTGCCTGGAAAGTGGGGACAGGGGATCAGCCCCAGCATTTT. Supplemented by reference TRBV30 and TRBJ1-5, the full variable domain reads SQTIHQWPATLVQPVGSPLSLECTVEGTSNPNLYWYRQAAGRGLQLLFYSVGIGQISSEVPQNLSASRPQDRQFILSSKKLLLSDSGFYLCAWKVGTGDQPQHFGDGTRLSIL.

This chain joins TRBV18 and TRBJ2-2, with a weak D call TRBD2 (6 bases). Trimming removed 0 bases from V and 1 base from J, with 12 bases in between. Germline CDR1 and CDR2: KGHSH and LQKENI. This CDR3 is 17 amino acids long. CDR3 region: CASSPPSLALNTGELFF. In DNA, the CDR3 is TGTGCCAGCTCACCACCGTCCCTAGCGCTGAACACCGGGGAGCTGTTTTTT.

By proportion, this clone is medium-sized. The chain employs TRBV29-1 and TRBJ1-1; a weak D match, TRBD1 (6 bases). CDR1 and CDR2 from the germline V gene are SQVTM and ANQGSEA. This CDR3 has 14 residues. V dropped 6 bases and J dropped 0 bases, with 14 bases sitting between them. Here the CDR3 DNA reads TGCAGCGTGGGTAGGACAGTCATGAACACTGAAGCTTTCTTT. Its protein is CSVGRTVMNTEAFF.

This chain connects TRBV29-1 to TRBJ2-5; 7 bases fit TRBD2. The CDR3 is 14 residues long. Germline V gene data show CDR1 as SQVTM and CDR2 as ANQGSEA. V dropped 3 bases and J dropped 4; count of bases not matched to a gene: 8. As DNA, the CDR3 is TGCAGCGTTGAGGGGGGGGAAGCGGGAGAGACCCAGTACTTC. This sequence encodes CSVEGGEAGETQYF.

The genes are TRBV5-6 and TRBJ1-2; 8 bases match TRBD1. The CDR3 extends over 15 amino acids. CDR1 SGHDT and CDR2 YYEEEE come from the germline V gene. V trimming: 1 base; J trimming: 3 bases; junction bases outside the gene matches: 5. For the CDR3, the DNA is TGTGCCAGCAGCTTGTTACAGGGGGGAGACTATGGCTACACCTTC. Translation gives CASSLLQGGDYGYTF.

The V call is TRBV28, the J call TRBJ1-5; perhaps TRBD1 as D (6 bases). The CDR3 is 15 residues long. The ends were cut back, 6 bases at V and 2 bases at J, with 14 bases in the middle. CDR1 MDHEN and CDR2 SYDVKM come from the germline V gene. As DNA, the CDR3 is TGTGCCAGCAGCGCCGGGGGGGCTGGCAATCAGCCCCAGCATTTT. Its protein is CASSAGGAGNQPQHF.

The chain combines TRBV29-1 with TRBJ2-5; the match to TRBD1 covers 9 bases. Germline V gene sequence: CDR1 SQVTM, CDR2 ANQGSEA. J lost 5 bases, V lost 5 bases, and 15 bases had no gene match. The CDR3 contains 16 residues. CDR3 region: CSVPSGQGFVQETQYF. DNA for the CDR3: TGCAGCGTTCCCTCGGGACAGGGATTTGTCCAGGAGACCCAGTACTTC.